This T cell receptor (beta chain) appears in the sequencing data of a study of blood T cell repertoires in COVID-19. The wider study: Acute and convalescent COVID-19 specimens originated in the United States, Italy and Spain. The analysed material was cDNA or gDNA that came from T cells, B-cell-depleted T cells, or PBMCs.

As originally analysed: Estimation of nucleated cell counts was performed using reference gene primer amplification. Generated by immunoSEQ multiplex PCR, the TCRdb table keeps only in-frame clones and is missing some. The DNA was the basis for D and trimming; V, J and clone size are from that table. The sample consists of roughly 88,000 clones, 65% to 90% of them appearing once. This clone appeared once. The source material was peripheral blood. The TCR originated in a woman aged 80 or over with active or convalescent COVID-19.

The DNA for the CDR3 is TGTGCCATCAGTGATGGGACAGCAACTAATGAAAAACTGTTTTTT. This encodes CAISDGTATNEKLFF. The chain is built from TRBV10-3 and TRBJ1-4; 7 bases map to TRBD1. The CDR3 is 15 amino acids. The V and J ends lost 3 bases and 0 bases, in that order; junction bases with no gene match: 1. Germline assignment: CDR1 ENHRY and CDR2 SYGVKD.